This TCR beta chain stems from a study of T cell responses to AZD1222 COVID-19 vaccine. Study-wide background: Second-dose groups at about 4 or about 12 weeks were pooled. Findings and caveats of the study: Repertoire sampling happened only post peak T cell response. Regions left unmutated in variants are reportedly the target of nearly half of spike-specific TCRs. Breadth and depth of Spike-specific TCRs rose after two AZD1222 doses.

The table came from immunoSEQ multiplex PCR; TCRdb's copy has only in-frame clones and leaves some out. The sample contains 150,000 or so clones, under 95% of which appear only once. The CDR3 loop spans 17 amino acids. The V and J ends lost 9 bases and 3 bases respectively, with 24 bases between them. Germline CDR1 reads LNHDA; CDR2 reads SQIVND (reference sequence). Of note for this clone: Its specificity is not known.

The chain employs TRBV19 and TRBJ1-5; unclear D gene. Sequencing used peripheral blood, obtained on day 0 of AZD1222 vaccination. The clonotype originates from an adult in good health. The CDR3 region has the DNA TGTGCCAGCCGAGCCAACCCTCCCCGGGCCTACAATCAGCCCCAGCATTTT. Its protein is CASRANPPRAYNQPQHF.